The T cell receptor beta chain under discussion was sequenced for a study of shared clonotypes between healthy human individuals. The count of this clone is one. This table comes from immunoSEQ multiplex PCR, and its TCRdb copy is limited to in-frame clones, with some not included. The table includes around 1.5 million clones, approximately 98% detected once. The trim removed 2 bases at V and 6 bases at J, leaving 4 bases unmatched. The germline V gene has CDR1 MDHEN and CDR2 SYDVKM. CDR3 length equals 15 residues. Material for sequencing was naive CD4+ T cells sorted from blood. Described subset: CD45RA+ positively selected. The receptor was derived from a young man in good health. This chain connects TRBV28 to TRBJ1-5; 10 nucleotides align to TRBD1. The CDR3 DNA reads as TGTGCCAGCAGTTTACGACAGGGGGCAAGTCAGCCCCAGCATTTT. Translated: CASSLRQGASQPQHF.